Described below is a single T cell receptor (beta chain) sequence and its context. What it binds is not known. This sample is part of a study of CD8+ T cells in alopecia areata. Study-level background: Tofacitinib exposure lasted 6 to 18 months, followed by 6 months off drug. Study-wide findings and caveats: Lesional scalp, notably in alopecia totalis/universalis, had clonality above that of normal scalp.

The sequencing template was cDNA reverse transcribed from extracted RNA. The protocol was immunoSEQ multiplex PCR, while the TCRdb copy is restricted to in-frame clones and leaves out a portion. This sample has about 190,000 clones, with around 58% found just once. Sample treatment: oral pan-JAK inhibitor, 5-10 mg twice daily. Germline V lookup: CDR1 ENHRY, CDR2 SYGVKD. The CDR3 length is 13 residues. V lost 2 bases, J lost 4 bases, and 7 bases lay in between. The chain carries TRBV10-3 and TRBJ2-3; no definite D call. The clonotype originates from a human donor with alopecia areata. The material was CD8+ T cells sorted from blood, obtained at week 24, from a patient treated with tofacitinib. CDR3 region: CAISEPGPDTQYF. The CDR3 nucleotides read TGTGCCATCAGTGAGCCGGGTCCAGATACGCAGTATTTT.